The 18 T cell receptor beta chains given below trace back to one sample, sequenced in a study of T cell responses to AZD1222 COVID-19 vaccine. Only in-frame clones appear in the TCRdb table, and some are missing; sequencing was by immunoSEQ multiplex PCR. The sample lists approximately 200,000 clones, roughly 92% occurring once. The specimen comprised peripheral blood, sampled 28 days after the second AZD1222 dose. These receptors were obtained from an adult who received the AZD1222 COVID-19 vaccine.

V usage is TRBV27 and J usage is TRBJ1-5, with D perhaps matching TRBD1 (5 bases). There are 13 residues in the CDR3. From germline, CDR1 is MNHEY and CDR2 SMNVEV (reference sequence). The ends were cut back, 0 bases at V and 9 bases at J, with 9 bases in the middle. The DNA of the CDR3 is TGTGCCAGCAGTTTATCCGGGGGGGGGCCCCAGCATTTT. Amino acid sequence: CASSLSGGGPQHF.

The CDR3 sequence: CASNGDSLYTNSPLHF. CDR3 sequence (DNA): TGTGCCAGCAACGGGGATAGCCTTTACACTAATTCACCCCTCCACTTT. This chain links TRBV21-1 with TRBJ1-6. TRBV21-1 is a pseudogene locus. CDR3 size: 16 residues.

The J gene is TRBJ2-7, the V gene TRBV7-9; D ambiguous. V was clipped by 3 bases and J by 3 bases, with 6 bases between them. Germline V CDR1 and CDR2: SEHNR, FQNEAQ (reference sequence). This CDR3 region has 12 residues. CDR3 amino acids: CASSFVSYEQYF. The CDR3, as DNA: TGTGCCAGCAGCTTCGTGAGCTACGAGCAGTACTTC.

The rearrangement joins TRBV2 to TRBJ2-7; D ambiguous. The CDR3 is 11 amino acids. V lost 2 bases, J lost 7 bases, and 6 bases lay in between. The V gene's germline CDR1 is SNHLY and CDR2 FYNNEI. The chain's CDR3 is CASSEIREQYF. The CDR3, as DNA: TGTGCCAGCAGTGAAATTAGGGAGCAGTACTTC.

This clone was detected only a few times. The V and J genes are TRBV2 and TRBJ1-1, with D hard to call. CDR3 size: 13 residues. V was trimmed by 6 bases and J by 0 bases, leaving 8 bases between them. Germline assignment: CDR1 SNHLY and CDR2 FYNNEI. CDR3 residues: CASRGRLNTEAFF. The CDR3 coding sequence is TGTGCCAGCAGGGGCAGGTTGAACACTGAAGCTTTCTTT.

The gene calls are TRBV5-1 and TRBJ2-2; a possible D gene is TRBD2 (5 bases). The CDR3 consists of 15 residues. CDR1 is SGHRS, CDR2 YFSETQ, per germline. V was shortened by 2 bases and J by 7 bases, with 15 bases between the two germline ends. The DNA of the CDR3 is TGCGCCAGCAGCTTAGGGCGGATGGGGAGCGGGGAGCTGTTTTTT. Protein: CASSLGRMGSGELFF.

This chain joins TRBV24-1 and TRBJ2-2, with TRBD1 matching 10 bases. Germline V gives CDR1 KGHDR, CDR2 SFDVKD. V dropped 7 bases and J dropped 3; count of bases not matched to a gene: 4. The CDR3 totals 15 residues. As DNA, the CDR3 is TGTGCCACCAGGGCCGGGACAGGGGACACCGGGGAGCTGTTTTTT. This translates into CATRAGTGDTGELFF.

DNA of the CDR3: TGTGCCAGTAGTACGTCGATCGGTGGCTACACCTTC. This gives the protein CASSTSIGGYTF. The chain uses TRBV19 and TRBJ1-2; no definite D call. Trimming stripped 4 bases from V and 7 bases from J, with 10 bases between. Germline-derived CDR1 and CDR2 are LNHDA and SQIVND (reference sequence). The CDR3 consists of 12 residues.

This chain uses TRBV30 with TRBJ1-1, with TRBD1 identical over 8 bases. The CDR3 has 18 residues. V trimming: 2 bases; J trimming: 4 bases; junction bases outside the gene matches: 18. CDR1 is GTSNPN and CDR2 is SVGIG in the germline V gene (reference sequence). The CDR3 DNA reads as TGTGCCTGGAGTCGTACTTCTTTCTTCGGACAGGGTGGCACTGAAGCTTTCTTT. Translation gives CAWSRTSFFGQGGTEAFF.

This chain links TRBV6-2 or TRBV6-3 with TRBJ1-5; D not certain. Per germline, CDR1 MNHEY and CDR2 SVGEGT. The ends were cut back, 0 bases at V and 3 bases at J, with 9 bases in the middle. The CDR3 extends over 15 amino acids. CDR3 bases: TGTGCCAGCAGTTACTCGGCGGGAATCAATCAGCCCCAGCATTTT. Translated: CASSYSAGINQPQHF.

The chain has TRBV24-1 and TRBJ1-2; possible D gene TRBD1, 6 bases. Trimming took off 9 bases at V and 3 bases at J, with 19 bases between the two ends. This CDR3 is built from 15 residues. Germline values: CDR1 KGHDR, CDR2 SFDVKD. CDR3 protein: CATASRAPGDYGYTF. CDR3 nucleotides: TGTGCCACCGCCTCAAGAGCCCCAGGGGACTATGGCTACACCTTC.

The V gene is TRBV3-1 (or the pseudogene TRBV3-2), the J gene TRBJ2-5; tentatively, D is TRBD2 (5 bases). The length of the CDR3 is 15 residues. Trimming took 4 bases from V and 5 from J, leaving 17 bases between them. The germline gives CDR1 LGHDT, CDR2 YNNKEL (reference sequence). CDR3 sequence reads: CASSLEEVSGETQYF. The CDR3 DNA sequence: TGTGCCAGCAGCCTCGAGGAGGTCTCGGGGGAGACCCAGTACTTC.

The chain employs TRBV24-1 and TRBJ2-1, with 9 positions matching TRBD2. The CDR3 has 15 residues. The junction had 3 bases not matched to a gene; V was cut back by 4 bases and J by 3 bases. Germline assignment: CDR1 KGHDR and CDR2 SFDVKD. In DNA, the CDR3 is TGTGCCACCAGTGAAATAGCGGGAGACTACAATGAGCAGTTCTTC. Amino acid sequence: CATSEIAGDYNEQFF.

The chain uses TRBV6-6 and TRBJ2-1; TRBD1 matches 7 bases. The CDR3 spans 17 residues. Germline V gene lookup returns CDR1 MNHNY and CDR2 SVGAGI (reference sequence). V gave up 5 bases and J gave up 5 bases; unmatched junction bases: 15. The CDR3 sequence is CASSPKGASSINNEQFF. The DNA of the CDR3 is TGTGCCAGCAGTCCGAAGGGGGCTAGCTCCATCAACAATGAGCAGTTCTTC.

The rearrangement uses TRBV5-4 and TRBJ1-2; the D is unclear. Germline loops: CDR1 SGHNT, CDR2 YYREEE (reference sequence). The CDR3 is 11 residues long. V lost 7 bases and J 0 bases, leaving 4 bases between the germline ends. Here the CDR3 DNA reads TGTGCCAGCCCAGCTAACTATGGCTACACCTTC. It codes for CASPANYGYTF.

This clone was detected only a few times. The J gene is TRBJ2-7, the V gene TRBV5-8, with D unresolved. Trimming took off 0 bases at V and 5 bases at J, with 6 bases between the two ends. The CDR3 consists of 12 residues. Germline CDR1 and CDR2: SGHTS and YDEGEE. As DNA, the CDR3 is TGTGCCAGCAGCTTGGACATAAACGAGCAGTACTTC. The encoded protein is CASSLDINEQYF. The complete variable domain, with remaining parts taken from reference TRBV5-8 and TRBJ2-7, reads EAGVTQSPTHLIKTRGQQATLRCSPISGHTSVYWYQQALGLGLQFLLWYDEGEERNRGNFPPRFSGRQFPNYSSELNVNALELEDSALYLCASSLDINEQYFGPGTRLTVT.

The chain links TRBV19 to TRBJ1-2; the match to TRBD1 covers 7 bases. In germline, CDR1 is LNHDA, CDR2 SQIVND (reference sequence). The CDR3 runs to 16 residues. V was pared by 4 bases and J by 7 bases, with 15 bases of the junction left unmatched. The CDR3 sequence is CASSTSRTGLRVGYTF. In DNA form, the CDR3 reads TGTGCCAGTAGTACATCCCGGACAGGTCTACGCGTTGGCTACACCTTC.

The chain couples TRBV3-1 (or the pseudogene TRBV3-2) to TRBJ2-7; 11 bases line up with TRBD1. With 5 bases clipped from V and 4 bases from J, the junction kept 4 bases outside the gene matches. The CDR3 runs 14 residues. CDR1 is LGHDT and CDR2 is YNNKEL in the germline V gene (reference sequence). The CDR3 loop reads CASSNRDRGYEQYF. The DNA for the CDR3 is TGTGCCAGCAGCAACCGGGACAGGGGGTACGAGCAGTACTTC.